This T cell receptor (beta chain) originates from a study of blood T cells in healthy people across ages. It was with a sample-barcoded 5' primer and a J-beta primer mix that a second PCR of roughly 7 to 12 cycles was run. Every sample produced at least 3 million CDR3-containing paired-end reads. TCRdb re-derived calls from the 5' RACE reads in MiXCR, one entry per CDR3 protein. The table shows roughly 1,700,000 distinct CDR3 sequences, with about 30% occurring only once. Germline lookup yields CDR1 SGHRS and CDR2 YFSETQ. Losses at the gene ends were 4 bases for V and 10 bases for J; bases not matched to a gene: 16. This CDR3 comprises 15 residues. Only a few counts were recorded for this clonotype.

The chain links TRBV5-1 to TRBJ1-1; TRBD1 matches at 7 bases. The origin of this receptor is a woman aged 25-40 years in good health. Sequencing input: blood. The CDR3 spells CASSPGQVKQAGAFF. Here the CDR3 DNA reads TGCGCCAGCAGCCCAGGACAGGTGAAGCAGGCTGGAGCTTTCTTT.